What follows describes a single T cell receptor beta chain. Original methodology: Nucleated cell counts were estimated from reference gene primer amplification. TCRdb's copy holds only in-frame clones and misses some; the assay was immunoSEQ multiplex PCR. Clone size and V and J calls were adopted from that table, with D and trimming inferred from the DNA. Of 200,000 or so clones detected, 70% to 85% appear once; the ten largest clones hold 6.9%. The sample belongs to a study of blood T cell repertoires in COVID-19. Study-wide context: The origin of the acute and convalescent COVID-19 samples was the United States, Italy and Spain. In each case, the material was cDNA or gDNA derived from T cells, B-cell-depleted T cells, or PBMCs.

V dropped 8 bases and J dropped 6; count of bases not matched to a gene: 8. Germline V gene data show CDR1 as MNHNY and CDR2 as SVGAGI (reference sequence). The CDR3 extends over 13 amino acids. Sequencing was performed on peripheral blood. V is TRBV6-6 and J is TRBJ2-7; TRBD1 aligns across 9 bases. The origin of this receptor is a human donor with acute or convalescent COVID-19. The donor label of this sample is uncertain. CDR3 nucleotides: TGTGCCAGCGGGACAGGGAATTTGAGCGAGCAGTACTTC. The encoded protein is CASGTGNLSEQYF.